Shown below are 25 T cell receptor beta chains from a single sample sequenced in a study of blood T cells in healthy people across ages. A sample-barcoded 5' primer and a J-beta primer mix were used in a second PCR of roughly 7 to 11 cycles. TCRdb called the 5' RACE reads again in MiXCR, with one record for every CDR3 protein. The sample contains 760,000 or so distinct CDR3 sequences, around 25% of which appear only once. These sequences were also reported in another study, on T cells of mothers and their children.

The source material was blood. Receptor source: a boy between 10 and 17 years old in good health.

This clonotype turned up a few times. The rearrangement links TRBV12-3 or TRBV12-4 to TRBJ2-3, with TRBD2 matching 7 bases. CDR3 size: 15 residues. Trimming cost V 5 bases and J 6 bases; bases outside gene matches: 11. CDR3: CASSLVGGVGDTQYF. In DNA form, the CDR3 reads TGTGCCAGCAGTCTCGTGGGGGGGGTCGGTGATACGCAGTATTTT.

This clonotype came up a few times. The J gene is TRBJ1-4, the V gene TRBV12-3 or TRBV12-4; TRBD1 aligns across 7 bases. The V gene end was trimmed by 7 bases and the J gene end by 3 bases; junction bases not matched to a gene: 2. The CDR3 is 13 amino acids. The CDR3 spells CASMGQPNEKLFF. The DNA of the CDR3 is TGTGCCAGCATGGGACAGCCTAATGAAAAACTGTTTTTT.

This clonotype was found a few times. CDR3 coding DNA: TGTGCCAGCACAGGAGGGGAGGGTGCCAAAAACATTCAGTACTTC. This sequence encodes CASTGGEGAKNIQYF. The chain joins TRBV21-1 to TRBJ2-4; the table's D call TRBD2 went unverified against the DNA. TRBV21-1 is a pseudogene locus. This CDR3 contains 15 residues.

V usage is TRBV10-3 and J usage is TRBJ2-2, with 9 bases lining up with TRBD1. Germline V gene sequence: CDR1 ENHRY, CDR2 SYGVKD. The CDR3 length is 17 residues. The J segment lost 2 bases and the V segment lost 0 bases, leaving 4 bases of the junction unmatched. Written as DNA, the CDR3 is TGTGCCATCAGTGAGTCCGCGGGACAGGGTAACACCGGGGAGCTGTTTTTT. It translates to CAISESAGQGNTGELFF.

This chain joins TRBV7-9 and TRBJ1-1, with 7 bases lining up with TRBD1. CDR3 length: 13 amino acids. V lost 5 bases, J lost 6 bases, and 6 bases stayed unmatched. Per the germline V gene, CDR1 is SEHNR and CDR2 is FQNEAQ (reference sequence). The CDR3 loop reads CASSVGTDPEAFF. DNA of the CDR3: TGTGCCAGCAGCGTAGGGACAGACCCTGAAGCTTTCTTT.

This clonotype occurred a few times. This chain uses TRBV20-1 with TRBJ2-5; 9 positions agree with TRBD2. This CDR3 is 15 amino acids long. Germline V lookup: CDR1 DFQATT, CDR2 SNEGSKA (reference sequence). V lost 6 bases to trimming and J lost 5 bases; unmatched junction nucleotides: 13. The DNA of the CDR3 is TGCAGTGCCCTCCTCGGCGGGAGGGCCCGGGAGACCCAGTACTTC. This translates into CSALLGGRARETQYF.

The chain is built from TRBV27 and TRBJ2-7; the match to TRBD2 covers 8 bases. Germline loops: CDR1 MNHEY, CDR2 SMNVEV (reference sequence). The length of the CDR3 is 14 residues. The ends lost 8 bases at V and 3 bases at J; junction bases unmatched: 9. DNA of the CDR3: TGTGCCAGCTCTCCAGCGGGGGACATCTACGAGCAGTACTTC. Translating gives CASSPAGDIYEQYF.

This clonotype was picked up a small number of times. The chain combines TRBV12-3 or TRBV12-4 with TRBJ2-1; the match to TRBD1 covers 7 bases. The CDR3 sequence is 16 residues long. J gave up 6 bases and V 5 bases, and 13 bases lay outside the gene matches. The CDR3 nucleotides are TGTGCCAGCAGTCCGAACCCTCGGACAGGCGGCAATGAGCAGTTCTTC. Protein: CASSPNPRTGGNEQFF.

This clonotype was counted only a few times. The chain carries TRBV29-1 and TRBJ2-5; no definite D call. V dropped 4 bases and J dropped 5 bases, with 11 bases sitting between them. The CDR3 runs to 12 residues. From germline, CDR1 is SQVTM and CDR2 ANQGSEA. CDR3 in amino acids: CSVGVSIETQYF. The CDR3 DNA follows: TGCAGCGTTGGGGTTTCCATTGAGACCCAGTACTTC.

CDR3 in amino acids: CASGAPGVSEQYF. The DNA for the CDR3 is TGTGCCAGCGGAGCCCCAGGGGTGAGCGAGCAGTACTTC. This chain connects TRBV11-1 to TRBJ2-5, with a tentative D call TRBD1 (6 bases). With the DNA end fitting TRBJ2-7 better, the J assignment may be wrong. The CDR3 is made up of 13 amino acids. Germline V CDR1 and CDR2: SGHAT, FQDESV (reference sequence).

This rearrangement joins TRBV21-1 to TRBJ2-4; the table gives TRBD1 as D, unverified against the DNA. TRBV21-1 is listed as a pseudogene. This CDR3 is 15 amino acids long. CDR3 DNA: TGTGCCAGCAGCGGGGGGGCCCTGGCCAAAAACATTCAGTACTTC. Protein sequence: CASSGGALAKNIQYF.

The table lists this clonotype with many counts. The chain is built from TRBV7-2 and TRBJ2-5; 10 bases fit TRBD2. Trimming at V came to 1 base and at J to 4 bases, leaving 3 bases not matched to a gene. The CDR3 consists of 15 residues. Germline lookup yields CDR1 SGHTA and CDR2 FQGNSA. The CDR3 sequence: CASSLGASGRETQYF. For the CDR3, the DNA is TGTGCCAGCAGCTTAGGGGCTAGCGGGAGAGAGACCCAGTACTTC.

This clonotype was counted a few times. This chain uses TRBV7-9 with TRBJ1-2, with TRBD1 identical over 7 bases. Unmatched junction bases numbered 5, after V lost 6 bases and J lost 4 bases. The CDR3 totals 13 residues. The germline gives CDR1 SEHNR, CDR2 FQNEAQ (reference sequence). CDR3: CASSTGAGYGYTF. DNA of the CDR3: TGTGCCAGCAGTACAGGGGCCGGCTATGGCTACACCTTC.

The chain carries TRBV13 and TRBJ2-3; D gene unclear. V dropped 4 bases and J dropped 3 bases, with 17 bases sitting between them. This CDR3 contains 16 residues. Germline V CDR1 and CDR2: PRHDT, FYEKMQ (reference sequence). CDR3 sequence reads: CASSSRRPPQTDTQYF. The CDR3, as DNA: TGTGCCAGCAGCTCCCGTCGACCCCCGCAAACAGATACGCAGTATTTT. The complete variable domain, with remaining parts taken from reference TRBV13 and TRBJ2-3, reads AAGVIQSPRHLIKEKRETATLKCYPIPRHDTVYWYQQGPGQDPQFLISFYEKMQSDKGSIPDRFSAQQFSDYHSELNMSSLELGDSALYFCASSSRRPPQTDTQYFGPGTRLTVL.

This clonotype has only a few counts. This sequence joins TRBV9 and TRBJ2-1, with TRBD2 matching over 13 bases. CDR1 SGDLS and CDR2 YYNGEE come from the germline V gene. This CDR3 is 16 amino acids long. V shed 4 bases and J 4 bases; nucleotides not matched to a gene: 5. DNA of the CDR3: TGTGCCAGCAGCCCTCGACTAGCGGGGGGTTACAATGAGCAGTTCTTC. The encoded protein is CASSPRLAGGYNEQFF.

This clonotype was counted between two and nine times. The V gene is TRBV7-8, the J gene TRBJ2-5; 7 nucleotides line up with TRBD2. The CDR3 sequence is 14 residues long. Germline lookup yields CDR1 SGHVS and CDR2 FQNEAQ. After removal of 5 bases from V and 5 bases from J, the junction contained 8 bases not matched to a gene. The chain's CDR3 is CASSPIGGIETQYF. For the CDR3, the DNA is TGTGCCAGCAGCCCAATCGGGGGGATCGAGACCCAGTACTTC.

The gene calls are TRBV6-6 and TRBJ2-4; perhaps D is TRBD1 or TRBD2 (5 bases each). This CDR3 has 12 amino acids. Germline V gene data show CDR1 as MNHNY and CDR2 as SVGAGI (reference sequence). V lost 6 bases, J lost 14 bases, and 17 bases lay in between. The CDR3 sequence is CASRSFSGTEYF. In nucleotides, the CDR3 is TGTGCCAGCAGATCTTTTTCCGGGACGGAGTACTTC.

The rearrangement uses TRBV9 and TRBJ2-5, with 8 bases lining up with TRBD1. Unmatched junction bases numbered 8, after V lost 3 bases and J lost 4 bases. Germline V gives CDR1 SGDLS, CDR2 YYNGEE. This CDR3 spans 15 amino acids. The CDR3 here is CASSAGGQGRETQYF. In DNA form, the CDR3 reads TGTGCCAGCAGCGCTGGCGGACAGGGTAGAGAGACCCAGTACTTC.

This clonotype showed up just a few times. The chain carries TRBV7-3 and TRBJ2-2, with 11 nucleotides matching TRBD2. J lost 8 bases, V lost 5 bases, and 7 bases had no gene match. Germline V gene sequence: CDR1 SGHTA, CDR2 FQGTGA. The CDR3 contains 15 residues. CDR3 residues: CASSALAGGVGELFF. For the CDR3, the DNA is TGTGCCAGCAGCGCCCTAGCGGGAGGAGTTGGGGAGCTGTTTTTT.

This sequence joins TRBV28 and TRBJ2-1; no definite D call. Trimming stripped 0 bases from V and 7 bases from J, with 7 bases between. CDR1 is MDHEN and CDR2 is SYDVKM in the germline V gene. The CDR3 covers 13 residues. The CDR3 reads CASSLWSENEQFF. The CDR3 DNA reads TGTGCCAGCAGTTTATGGAGCGAGAATGAGCAGTTCTTC.

The chain uses TRBV5-4 and TRBJ2-7; 12 bases align to TRBD2. Germline V gives CDR1 SGHNT, CDR2 YYREEE (reference sequence). The CDR3 loop spans 15 amino acids. V shed 1 base and J 7 bases; nucleotides not matched to a gene: 6. For the CDR3, the DNA is TGTGCCAGCAGCTTGAGACTAGCGGGAGTTTGGGAGCAGTACTTC. Its protein product is CASSLRLAGVWEQYF. The entire variable domain, with the rest obtained from reference TRBV5-4 and TRBJ2-7, is as follows: ETGVTQSPTHLIKTRGQQVTLRCSSQSGHNTVSWYQQALGQGPQFIFQYYREEENGRGNFPPRFSGLQFPNYSSELNVNALELDDSALYLCASSLRLAGVWEQYFGPGTRLTVT.

The chain uses TRBV7-2 and TRBJ2-1; unclear D gene. The CDR3 contains 16 residues. CDR1 is SGHTA and CDR2 is FQGNSA in the germline V gene. Trimming stripped 1 base from V and 7 bases from J, with 17 bases between. The CDR3 bases are TGTGCCAGCAGCTTAGTTTCTGCGAGTCCCATGAATGAGCAGTTCTTC. Translation: CASSLVSASPMNEQFF. The full variable domain, completed using reference TRBV7-2 and TRBJ2-1, is GAGVSQSPSNKVTEKGKDVELRCDPISGHTALYWYRQSLGQGLEFLIYFQGNSAPDKSGLPSDRFSAERTGGSVSTLTIQRTQQEDSAVYLCASSLVSASPMNEQFFGPGTRLTVL.

The gene calls are TRBV20-1 and TRBJ2-6; D call uncertain. The germline V gene encodes CDR1 DFQATT and CDR2 SNEGSKA (reference sequence). The CDR3 consists of 14 residues. V dropped 3 bases and J dropped 0 bases, with 6 bases sitting between them. The CDR3 sequence: CSASKSSGANVLTF. The CDR3 DNA is TGCAGTGCTAGCAAGAGCTCTGGGGCCAACGTCCTGACTTTC.

The table lists this clonotype with a few counts. This CDR3 reads CASSARVEAKNIQYF. As DNA, the CDR3 is TGTGCCAGCAGTGCTAGGGTAGAAGCCAAAAACATTCAGTACTTC. This rearrangement joins TRBV6-1 to TRBJ2-4; D is unresolved. V was shortened by 4 bases and J by 0 bases, with 10 bases between the two germline ends. Germline loops: CDR1 MNHNS, CDR2 SASEGT. The CDR3 covers 15 residues.

This clonotype has a count of ten or more. The junction and the germline gene differ at one end; a read error may be behind it. This rearrangement joins TRBV12-3 or TRBV12-4 to TRBJ2-7; weak D call: TRBD1 (5 bases). The CDR3 loop spans 12 amino acids. DNA of the CDR3: TGTGCCAGCAGTCTTGGGGCCGGCAGGGTTAACTTC. Its protein product is CASSLGAGRVNF.